This TCR beta chain was sequenced for a study of T cell repertoires in cytomegalovirus infection. The wider study: Carrying CMV and the relevant HLA type showed in public TCR beta signatures.

The CDR3 has 14 residues. Germline V CDR1 and CDR2: SGHVS, FQNEAQ. Unmatched junction bases numbered 6, after V lost 5 bases and J lost 3 bases. In this sample, this clonotype turned up many times. Its specificity is unknown. TCRdb called the reads again in MiXCR, with one record for every CDR3 protein. The data contain more than 90,000 distinct CDR3 sequences, over 9.5% of them singletons. This chain links TRBV7-8 with TRBJ1-2, with 7 bases that match TRBD1. This receptor was identified in a human donor in good health (CMV status not recorded). Some clones in this sample may be carry-over from other donors' samples. Sequenced material: PBMCs, sequenced either directly or after in vitro stimulation (not recorded which). The chain's CDR3 is CASSQRTGDYGYTF. The CDR3, as DNA: TGTGCCAGCAGCCAACGGACAGGCGACTATGGCTACACCTTC.